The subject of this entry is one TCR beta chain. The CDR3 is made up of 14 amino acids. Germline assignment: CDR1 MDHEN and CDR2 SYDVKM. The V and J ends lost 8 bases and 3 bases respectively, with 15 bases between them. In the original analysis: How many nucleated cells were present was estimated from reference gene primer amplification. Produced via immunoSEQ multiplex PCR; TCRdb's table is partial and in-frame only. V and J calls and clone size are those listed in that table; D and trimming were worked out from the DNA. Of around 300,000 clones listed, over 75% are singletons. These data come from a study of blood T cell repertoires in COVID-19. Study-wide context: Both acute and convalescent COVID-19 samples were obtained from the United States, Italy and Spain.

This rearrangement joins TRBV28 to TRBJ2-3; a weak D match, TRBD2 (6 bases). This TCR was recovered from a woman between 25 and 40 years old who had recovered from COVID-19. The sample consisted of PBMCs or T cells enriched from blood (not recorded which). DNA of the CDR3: TGTGCCAGCCTATCCCCCGGGGGTACAGATACGCAGTATTTT. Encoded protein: CASLSPGGTDTQYF.